This T cell receptor beta chain was sequenced in a study of blood T cell repertoires in COVID-19. Study overall: Researchers got acute and convalescent COVID-19 samples from the United States, Italy and Spain. T cells, B-cell-depleted T cells, or PBMCs provided the cDNA or gDNA that served as material.

This clone was observed once. In the authors' workflow: Quantification of nucleated cells was approximated via reference gene primer amplification. Sequenced by immunoSEQ multiplex PCR; TCRdb stores in-frame clones only, minus some. V, J and clone size are taken as reported in that table, and D and trimming were inferred from the DNA itself. In the table there are approximately 130,000 clones, about 88% of which are singletons. The CDR3 covers 13 residues. The V end was cut by 2 bases, the J end by 5 bases, with 9 bases between. Germline CDR1 reads SGHTA; CDR2 reads FQGNSA. The genes are TRBV7-2 and TRBJ1-2; maybe TRBD1 (6 bases). This receptor was taken from a human donor in a cohort sampled during active COVID-19. Sequencing was done on a sample of peripheral blood. DNA of the CDR3: TGTGCCAGCAGCTTAACAGGGCCGTATGGCTACACCTTC. This encodes CASSLTGPYGYTF. The whole variable domain, filled in from reference TRBV7-2 and TRBJ1-2, reads GAGVSQSPSNKVTEKGKDVELRCDPISGHTALYWYRQSLGQGLEFLIYFQGNSAPDKSGLPSDRFSAERTGGSVSTLTIQRTQQEDSAVYLCASSLTGPYGYTFGSGTRLTVV.